This note documents a single TCR beta chain sequence. Its antigen is not yet known. The record has no base qualities; no much larger clone is one base away. The CDR3 runs 17 amino acids, cysteine and phenylalanine included. The only DNA kept is the CDR3, 51 bases in frame from the first base. Here V drops 1 base and J drops 6 bases, and the junction holds 18 bases not matched to any gene. The CDR1 and CDR2 encoded by the germline V gene (reference sequence) are DFQATT and SNEGSKA. This record belongs to a study of CD8 T cells in ankylosing spondylitis (dated by TCRdb to the late 2010s). Context from the whole study: T cell receptor beta repertoires were profiled in healthy donors and ankylosing spondylitis patients so that disease-linked TCR variants could be found. The full study cohort comprised 25 ankylosing spondylitis patients and over a hundred healthy donors. Samples of peripheral blood were taken, and for ankylosing spondylitis patients, synovial fluid was collected as well.

TCRdb shows the sequencer as Illumina HiSeq 2500. Quantitative 5'-RACE with molecular barcodes was the method used to prepare the TCR beta libraries. For the original study's pipeline: A new computational method, built on a probabilistic model of VDJ rearrangement, was used to identify disease-linked TCR variants. TCRdb cleaned the public reads at Q25 with fastp, built clones with MiXCR and kept in-frame beta chains. A single entry per CDR3 protein holds the most common genes and DNA from its merged rows. TCRdb assigned the V and J calls; the authors' analysis was not used. For this sample there are about 250,000 distinct CDR3 sequences; about 10% appear just once. About 2.5% of the sample is taken by the ten largest. Summary of the overall study and its limitations: Blood from ankylosing spondylitis patients appeared to be characterized by a TCR beta motif made up of under ten highly homologous amino acid variants. According to the report, matched synovial fluid samples from ankylosing spondylitis patients were significantly enriched for the disease-linked clones. Some motif variants had previously been reported in the synovial fluid and blood of reactive arthritis patients, which suggests shared mechanisms of disease initiation. A CD8+ phenotype was shown by the disease-linked clones, which were found at relatively low frequencies in peripheral blood.

The source material was blood, either unsorted or a sorted T cell fraction (not recorded which). The sequence came from a male donor with ankylosing spondylitis or in good health (not recorded which). The chain was built from TRBV20-1 and TRBJ2-7, with TRBD2 identical over 7 junction bases. The DNA sequence reads TGCAGTGCTAGAGTGGCCGGGAAACTAGCGAACTCTCCCGAGCAGTACTTC. It specifies CSARVAGKLANSPEQYF.